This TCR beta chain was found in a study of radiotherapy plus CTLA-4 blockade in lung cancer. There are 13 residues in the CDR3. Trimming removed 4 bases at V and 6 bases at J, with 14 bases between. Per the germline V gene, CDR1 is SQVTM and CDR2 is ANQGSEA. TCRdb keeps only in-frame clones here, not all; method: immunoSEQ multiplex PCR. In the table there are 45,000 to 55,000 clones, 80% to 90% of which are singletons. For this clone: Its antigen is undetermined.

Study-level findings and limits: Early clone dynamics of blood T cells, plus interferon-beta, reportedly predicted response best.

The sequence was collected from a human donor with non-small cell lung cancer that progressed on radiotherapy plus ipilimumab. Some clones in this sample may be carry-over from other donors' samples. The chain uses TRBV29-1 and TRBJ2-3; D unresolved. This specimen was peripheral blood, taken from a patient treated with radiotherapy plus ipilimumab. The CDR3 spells CSVGPSSGDTQYF. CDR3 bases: TGCAGCGTTGGCCCCTCCTCAGGCGATACGCAGTATTTT.